This T cell receptor beta chain was sequenced in a study of cytomegalovirus exposure and HLA in healthy donors. Study information: Of several hundred genotyped donors, roughly 76% grouped in the Caucasian-associated ancestry cluster.

A note on this clone: Its antigen remains unidentified.

At sampling all donors were nominally healthy, likely with unrecorded immune exposures. Study results and limitations: Researchers reported in a later analysis that a missense DCLRE1C variant was tied to TCR beta V- and J-gene trimming. Presence/absence analyses supposed approximately even sequencing depth among donors.

PCR used 60 Vbeta primers and 13 Jbeta primers. The protocol was immunoSEQ multiplex PCR, while the TCRdb copy is restricted to in-frame clones and leaves out a portion. This table has about 190,000 clones, over 65% appearing once. Germline V CDR1 and CDR2: KGHSH, LQKENI. Losses at the gene ends were 4 bases for V and 3 bases for J; bases not matched to a gene: 5. This CDR3 region has 14 residues. Sequencing was performed on PBMCs. This sequence joins TRBV18 and TRBJ2-5, with 7 bases matching TRBD1. This clonotype was sampled from a woman in her forties or fifties in good health and CMV-seropositive. CDR3 amino acids: CASSLSTGEETQYF. The CDR3 DNA follows: TGTGCCAGCTCACTAAGTACAGGGGAAGAGACCCAGTACTTC.